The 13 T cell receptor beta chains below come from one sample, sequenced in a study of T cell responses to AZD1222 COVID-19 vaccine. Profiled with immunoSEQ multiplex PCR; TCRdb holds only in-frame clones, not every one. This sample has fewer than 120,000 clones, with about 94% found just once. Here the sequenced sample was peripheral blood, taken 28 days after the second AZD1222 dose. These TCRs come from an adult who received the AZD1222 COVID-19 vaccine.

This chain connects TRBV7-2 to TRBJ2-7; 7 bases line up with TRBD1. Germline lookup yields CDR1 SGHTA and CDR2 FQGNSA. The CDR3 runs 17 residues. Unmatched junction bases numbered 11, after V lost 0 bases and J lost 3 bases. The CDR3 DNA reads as TGTGCCAGCAGCTTAGCCCCAGACAGGGAACGCCGCTACGAGCAGTACTTC. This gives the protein CASSLAPDRERRYEQYF.

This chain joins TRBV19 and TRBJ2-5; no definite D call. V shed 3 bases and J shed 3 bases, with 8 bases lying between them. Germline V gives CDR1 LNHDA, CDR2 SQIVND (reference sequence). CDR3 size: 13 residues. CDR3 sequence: CASSISREETQYF. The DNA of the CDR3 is TGTGCCAGTAGTATTAGTAGGGAAGAGACCCAGTACTTC.

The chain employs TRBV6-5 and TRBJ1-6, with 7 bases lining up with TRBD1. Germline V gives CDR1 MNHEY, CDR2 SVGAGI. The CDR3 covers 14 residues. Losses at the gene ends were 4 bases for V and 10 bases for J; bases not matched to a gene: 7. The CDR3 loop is CASSLKQGPSPLHF. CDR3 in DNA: TGTGCCAGCAGTTTAAAACAGGGGCCATCACCCCTCCACTTT.

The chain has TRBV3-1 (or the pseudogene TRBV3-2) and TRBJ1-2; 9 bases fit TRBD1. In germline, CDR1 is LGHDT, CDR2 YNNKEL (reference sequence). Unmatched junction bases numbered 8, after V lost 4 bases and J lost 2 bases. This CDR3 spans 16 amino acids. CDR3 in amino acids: CASSPHSGTGNYGYTF. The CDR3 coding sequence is TGTGCCAGCAGCCCTCACTCCGGGACAGGGAACTATGGCTACACCTTC.

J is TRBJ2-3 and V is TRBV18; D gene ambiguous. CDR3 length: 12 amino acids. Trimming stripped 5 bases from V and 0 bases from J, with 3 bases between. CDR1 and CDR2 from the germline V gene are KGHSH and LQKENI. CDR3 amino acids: CASSSSTDTQYF. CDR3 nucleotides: TGTGCCAGCTCATCGAGCACAGATACGCAGTATTTT.

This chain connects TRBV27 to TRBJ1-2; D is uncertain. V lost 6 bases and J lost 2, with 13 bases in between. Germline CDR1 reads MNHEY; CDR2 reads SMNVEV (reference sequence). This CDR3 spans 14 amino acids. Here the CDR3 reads CASRPWTENYGYTF. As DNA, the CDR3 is TGTGCCAGCAGGCCGTGGACGGAGAACTATGGCTACACCTTC.

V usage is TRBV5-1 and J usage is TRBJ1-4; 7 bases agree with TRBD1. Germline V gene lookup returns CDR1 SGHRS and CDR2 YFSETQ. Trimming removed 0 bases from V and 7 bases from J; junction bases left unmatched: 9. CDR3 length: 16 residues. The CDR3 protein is CASSLGRQGPVEKLFF. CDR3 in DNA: TGCGCCAGCAGCTTGGGTCGACAGGGACCAGTTGAAAAACTGTTTTTT.

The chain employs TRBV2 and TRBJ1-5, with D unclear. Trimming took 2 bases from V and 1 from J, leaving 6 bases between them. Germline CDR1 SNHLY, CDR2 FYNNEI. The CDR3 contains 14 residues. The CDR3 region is CASSEWWSNQPQHF. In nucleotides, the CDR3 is TGTGCCAGCAGTGAATGGTGGAGCAATCAGCCCCAGCATTTT.

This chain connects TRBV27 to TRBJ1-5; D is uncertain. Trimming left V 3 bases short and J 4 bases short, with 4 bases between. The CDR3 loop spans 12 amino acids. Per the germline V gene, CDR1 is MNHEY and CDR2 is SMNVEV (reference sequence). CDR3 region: CASSFINQPQHF. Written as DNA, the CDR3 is TGTGCCAGCAGTTTTATTAATCAGCCCCAGCATTTT.

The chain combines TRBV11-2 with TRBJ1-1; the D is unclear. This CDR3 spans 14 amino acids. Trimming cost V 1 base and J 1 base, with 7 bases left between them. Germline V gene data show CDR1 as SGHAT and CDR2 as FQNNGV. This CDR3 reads CASSLGYGNTEAFF. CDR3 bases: TGTGCCAGCAGCTTAGGCTACGGGAACACTGAAGCTTTCTTT.

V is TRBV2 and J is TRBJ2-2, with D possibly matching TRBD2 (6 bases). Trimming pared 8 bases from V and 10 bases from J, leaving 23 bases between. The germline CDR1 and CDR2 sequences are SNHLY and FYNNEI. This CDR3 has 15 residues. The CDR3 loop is CASHQFFGTAVELFF. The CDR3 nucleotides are TGTGCCAGCCATCAATTCTTCGGGACTGCCGTGGAGCTGTTTTTT.

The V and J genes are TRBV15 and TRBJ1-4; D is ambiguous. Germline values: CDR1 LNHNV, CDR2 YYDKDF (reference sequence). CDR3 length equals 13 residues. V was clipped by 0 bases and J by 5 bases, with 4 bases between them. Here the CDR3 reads CATSRDLNEKLFF. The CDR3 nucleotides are TGTGCCACCAGCAGAGATTTAAATGAAAAACTGTTTTTT. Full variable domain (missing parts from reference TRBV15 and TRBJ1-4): DAMVIQNPRYQVTQFGKPVTLSCSQTLNHNVMYWYQQKSSQAPKLLFHYYDKDFNNEADTPDNFQSRRPNTSFCFLDIRSPGLGDTAMYLCATSRDLNEKLFFGSGTQLSVL.

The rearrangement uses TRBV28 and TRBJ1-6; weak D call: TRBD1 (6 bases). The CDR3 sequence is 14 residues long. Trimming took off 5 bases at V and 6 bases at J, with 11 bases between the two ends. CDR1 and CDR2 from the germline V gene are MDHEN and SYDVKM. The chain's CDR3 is CASSKTGLNSPLHF. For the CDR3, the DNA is TGTGCCAGCAGTAAAACAGGGCTTAATTCACCCCTCCACTTT.